The rows below give T cell receptor beta chains drawn from one sample of a study of Graves' ophthalmopathy and Graves' hyperthyroidism. TCRdb independently ran MiXCR on the multiplex PCR reads; one entry per CDR3 protein. The sample shows over 200,000 distinct CDR3 sequences, 25% to 30% of them seen only once. Material for sequencing was peripheral blood. The receptors originated from a man between 45 and 60 years old with Graves' ophthalmopathy. Both conserved end residues are part of each CDR3. A D gene is named only where the DNA matches it firmly. Size values are once, few and many counts, or a class for expanded clones, and some rows have none.

>few|TRBJ2-7|TRBV19|TRBD1
CASSRGTGVYEQYF
TGTGCCAGTAGTAGGGGTACAGGGGTCTACGAGCAGTACTTC
>many|TRBJ2-7|TRBV29-1|NA
CSARRGFNEQYF
TGCAGCGCCCGGCGGGGATTCAACGAGCAGTACTTC
>NA|TRBJ2-7|TRBV6-5|TRBD1
CASSYYQGADNEQYF
TGTGCCAGCAGTTACTACCAGGGGGCGGACAACGAGCAGTACTTC
>many|TRBJ1-6|TRBV12-3/TRBV12-4|NA
CASLGRTNSPLHF
TGTGCCAGTCTGGGCAGGACAAATTCACCCCTCCACTTT
>NA|TRBJ1-2|TRBV12-3/TRBV12-4|NA
CASSSTDSSYGYTF
TGTGCCAGCAGTTCCACCGACAGTTCCTATGGCTACACCTTC
>many|TRBJ2-5|TRBV6-5|NA
CASSLRVPAGVETQYF
TGTGCCAGCAGTTTACGGGTACCCGCAGGGGTAGAGACCCAGTACTTC
>once|TRBJ2-7|TRBV7-2|NA
CASSLMFIYYEQYF
TGTGCCAGCAGCTTAATGTTCATCTACTACGAGCAGTACTTC
>many|TRBJ1-1|TRBV5-1|NA
CASRSMGGTEAFF
TGCGCCAGCAGGAGCATGGGCGGGACTGAAGCTTTCTTT
>many|TRBJ2-5|TRBV3-1|NA
CASSQEWDLQETQYF
TGTGCCAGCAGCCAAGAATGGGACCTTCAAGAGACCCAGTACTTC
>once|TRBJ2-5|TRBV6-2/TRBV6-3|NA
CASSYLRLAETQYF
TGTGCCAGCAGTTACCTCCGGCTCGCAGAGACCCAGTACTTC
>many|TRBJ1-2|TRBV6-4|NA
CASSNHRTVRGEDGYTF
TGTGCCAGCAGTAATCACCGGACAGTCCGCGGGGAAGATGGCTACACCTTC
>many|TRBJ1-3|TRBV27|NA
CASSFRDSNTIYF
TGTGCCAGCAGTTTCCGGGACTCAAACACCATATATTTT
>many|TRBJ2-5|TRBV19|TRBD2
CASSAGLATQETQYF
TGTGCCAGTAGTGCCGGACTAGCGACCCAAGAGACCCAGTACTTC
>NA|TRBJ1-1|TRBV7-2|TRBD1
CASSSTGGPNTEAFF
TGTGCCAGCAGTTCTACAGGGGGCCCAAACACTGAAGCTTTCTTT
>many|TRBJ2-7|TRBV12-3/TRBV12-4|TRBD1
CASSLGTGAPYEQYF
TGTGCCAGCAGTTTAGGGACAGGGGCCCCTTACGAGCAGTACTTC
>many|TRBJ2-7|TRBV5-1|NA
CASSSPGDLKYF
TGCGCCAGCAGCTCCCCGGGGGATCTTAAGTACTTC
>many|TRBJ2-7|TRBV6-2/TRBV6-3|NA
CASSQPTTGVWEQYF
TGTGCCAGCAGTCAACCCACGACAGGTGTCTGGGAGCAGTACTTC
>few|TRBJ2-5|TRBV6-1|NA
CASSTARVGTQYF
TGTGCCAGCAGTACCGCTAGAGTCGGGACCCAGTACTTC
>many|TRBJ1-3|TRBV5-1|NA
CASSLAGSTFGNTIYF
TGCGCCAGCAGCTTGGCCGGGTCAACGTTTGGAAACACCATATATTTT
>NA|TRBJ1-6|TRBV6-2/TRBV6-3|NA
CASSYSRGRDSPLHF
TGTGCCAGCAGTTACTCGCGGGGGAGAGATTCACCCCTCCACTTT
>NA|TRBJ1-5|TRBV15|NA
CATSTALSNQPQHF
TGTGCCACCAGCACCGCCTTGAGCAATCAGCCCCAGCATTTT
>many|TRBJ1-1|TRBV12-3/TRBV12-4|NA
CASSFEGLGTEAFF
TGTGCCAGCAGTTTTGAGGGGCTCGGCACTGAAGCTTTCTTT
>many|TRBJ1-1|TRBV6-1|NA
CASSDRGSTEAFF
TGTGCCAGCAGTGACAGGGGAAGCACTGAAGCTTTCTTT
>NA|TRBJ2-5|TRBV28|TRBD2
CASTSPRGSGRGETQYF
TGTGCCAGCACCTCCCCCCGGGGTAGCGGGAGAGGGGAGACCCAGTACTTC
>many|TRBJ2-7|TRBV19|NA
CASSMVGAADEQYF
TGTGCCAGTAGTATGGTGGGAGCAGCAGACGAGCAGTACTTC
>many|TRBJ1-5|TRBV6-6|TRBD1
CASSPPDRGGLSLHQPQHF
TGTGCCAGCAGTCCGCCGGACAGGGGGGGACTGTCCCTTCATCAGCCCCAGCATTTT
>many|TRBJ2-4|TRBV20-1|NA
CSASGIGGIQYF
TGCAGTGCTAGCGGGATTGGCGGCATTCAGTACTTC
>many|TRBJ1-1|TRBV20-1|NA
CSASSMKKNPMRSQGEAFF
TGCAGTGCTAGTTCGATGAAGAAAAACCCCATGAGGAGTCAGGGAGAAGCTTTCTTT
>NA|TRBJ2-2|TRBV18|NA
CSSSPYQNTGELFF
TGTTCCAGCTCACCATACCAGAACACCGGGGAGCTGTTTTTT
>many|TRBJ2-7|TRBV29-1|NA
CSVGEGQTSYEQYF
TGCAGCGTTGGCGAGGGGCAAACCTCCTACGAGCAGTACTTC
>NA|TRBJ2-7|TRBV28|TRBD1
CATRGPGQGAYEQYF
TGTGCCACTAGGGGACCGGGACAGGGGGCCTACGAGCAGTACTTC
>NA|TRBJ1-2|TRBV19|NA
CASMSPNYGYTF
TGTGCCAGTATGTCACCTAACTATGGCTACACCTTC
>many|TRBJ2-2|TRBV12-3/TRBV12-4|NA
CASRPSPTGELFF
TGTGCCAGCAGACCGTCGCCCACCGGGGAGCTGTTTTTT
>NA|TRBJ2-4|TRBV28|TRBD1
CASTAGGLNIQYF
TGTGCCAGCACTGCAGGGGGCTTAAACATTCAGTACTTC
>many|TRBJ1-5|TRBV20-1|TRBD1
CSARSVGGQGENQPQHF
TGCAGTGCTAGATCTGTCGGAGGACAGGGAGAAAATCAGCCCCAGCATTTT
>NA|TRBJ1-2|TRBV27|TRBD1
CASSPQGAIGGYTF
TGTGCCAGCAGTCCTCAGGGGGCCATTGGTGGCTACACCTTC
>few|TRBJ1-5|TRBV7-6|TRBD1
CASSVDGTANQPQHF
TGTGCCAGCAGCGTAGATGGGACAGCTAATCAGCCCCAGCATTTT
>many|TRBJ2-5|TRBV20-1|TRBD2
CSARVGSGRETQYF
TGCAGTGCTAGAGTTGGTAGCGGGAGAGAGACCCAGTACTTC
>NA|TRBJ1-1|TRBV28|NA
CASSLETTLNTEAFF
TGTGCCAGCAGTCTTGAGACAACCTTGAACACTGAAGCTTTCTTT
>many|TRBJ2-7|TRBV7-2|TRBD1
CASSLETGVYEQYF
TGTGCCAGCAGCTTGGAGACAGGGGTTTACGAGCAGTACTTC
>many|TRBJ2-7|TRBV6-5|NA
CASSYSSDPLDEQYF
TGTGCCAGCAGTTACTCAAGCGACCCCCTTGACGAGCAGTACTTC
>many|TRBJ2-2|TRBV4-2|NA
CASSRWGDTGELFF
TGTGCCAGCAGCCGTTGGGGCGACACCGGGGAGCTGTTTTTT
>many|TRBJ1-5|TRBV6-1|NA
CASGVGSNQPQHF
TGTGCCAGCGGCGTAGGTAGCAATCAGCCCCAGCATTTT
>many|TRBJ2-7|TRBV29-1|TRBD2
CSVTGGSSYEQYF
TGCAGCGTTACGGGCGGGAGTTCCTACGAGCAGTACTTC
>many|TRBJ2-7|TRBV6-6|NA
CASSYGGASYEQYF
TGTGCCAGCAGTTACGGGGGAGCCTCCTACGAGCAGTACTTC
>many|TRBJ1-6|TRBV6-1|NA
CASSDPRNSPLHF
TGTGCCAGCAGTGACCCCCGGAATTCACCCCTCCACTTT
>many|TRBJ1-1|TRBV4-1|NA
CASSQDQGLNTEAFF
TGCGCCAGCAGCCAAGATCAGGGACTGAACACTGAAGCTTTCTTT
>NA|TRBJ2-7|TRBV7-2|TRBD2
CASSLGGLAGEQYF
TGTGCCAGCAGCTTAGGGGGACTAGCGGGCGAGCAGTACTTC
>few|TRBJ2-7|TRBV11-2|TRBD2
CASSWEELAGGRTYEQYF
TGTGCCAGCAGCTGGGAGGAGCTAGCGGGAGGACGGACCTACGAGCAGTACTTC
>NA|TRBJ1-1|TRBV27|NA
CASSFGGPGTEAFF
TGTGCCAGCAGTTTCGGGGGCCCAGGGACTGAAGCTTTCTTT
>many|TRBJ2-2|TRBV6-2/TRBV6-3|NA
CASKPGVYTGELFF
TGTGCCAGCAAACCCGGCGTATACACCGGGGAGCTGTTTTTT
>many|TRBJ2-7|TRBV20-1|TRBD2
CSARDPVRTSTYEQYF
TGCAGTGCTAGAGACCCCGTTAGGACTAGCACCTACGAGCAGTACTTC
>NA|TRBJ2-5|TRBV7-2|NA
CASSSGASGAEAQYF
TGTGCCAGCAGCTCCGGAGCCTCTGGGGCGGAGGCCCAGTACTTC
>NA|TRBJ1-2|TRBV28|TRBD1
CASRGTGFHGYTF
TGTGCCAGCAGGGGGACAGGGTTTCATGGCTACACCTTC
>many|TRBJ1-1|TRBV12-3/TRBV12-4|TRBD1
CASSPAGTASVALF
TGTGCCAGCAGTCCGGCCGGGACAGCTTCAGTCGCTCTCTTT